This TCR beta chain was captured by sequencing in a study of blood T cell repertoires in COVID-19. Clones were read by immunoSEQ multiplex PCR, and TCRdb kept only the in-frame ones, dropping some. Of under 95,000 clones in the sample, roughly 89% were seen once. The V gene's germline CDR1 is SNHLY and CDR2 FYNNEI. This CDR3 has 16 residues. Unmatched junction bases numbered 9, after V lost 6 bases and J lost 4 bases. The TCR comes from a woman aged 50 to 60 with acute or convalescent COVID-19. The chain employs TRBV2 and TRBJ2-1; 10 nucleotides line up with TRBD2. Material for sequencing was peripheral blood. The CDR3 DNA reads TGTGCCAGCAGGCCGCCCGCTAGCGGGGGATACAATGAGCAGTTCTTC. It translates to CASRPPASGGYNEQFF.